These 20 T cell receptor beta chains share one sample of origin, sequenced in a study of cytomegalovirus exposure and HLA in healthy donors. In the PCR, 60 Vbeta and 13 Jbeta primers were used. The repertoire was sequenced with immunoSEQ multiplex PCR; TCRdb's copy has only in-frame clones and lacks some. The top ten hold around 10% of the sample, which has over 150,000 clones, around four fifths seen once. The specimen sequenced was PBMCs. Receptors were obtained from a man in his fifties in good health and CMV-seropositive.

The V and J genes are TRBV10-3 and TRBJ1-2; the D is unclear. This CDR3 has 15 amino acids. The germline V and J ends were trimmed by 7 bases and 0 bases, with 15 bases remaining between them. CDR1 is ENHRY and CDR2 is SYGVKD in the germline V gene. This CDR3 is CAIMERGIANYGYTF. The CDR3, as DNA: TGTGCCATCATGGAGCGAGGGATAGCTAACTATGGCTACACCTTC.

The sample holds one count of this clone. The chain links TRBV5-1 to TRBJ1-1; D unresolved. The CDR3 totals 14 residues. Germline V gene lookup returns CDR1 SGHRS and CDR2 YFSETQ. V lost 2 bases and J lost 5, with 13 bases in between. The CDR3 reads CASSFRRESTEAFF. The CDR3 nucleotides read TGCGCCAGCAGCTTCAGGCGGGAGTCAACTGAAGCTTTCTTT.

The genes are TRBV6-5 and TRBJ2-7, with 8 bases identical to TRBD1. The germline gives CDR1 MNHEY, CDR2 SVGAGI. This CDR3 region has 15 residues. The ends lost 5 bases at V and 0 bases at J; junction bases unmatched: 6. The CDR3 DNA follows: TGTGCCAGCAGTGGCGGGACAGGATACTCCTACGAGCAGTACTTC. It translates to CASSGGTGYSYEQYF.

This clone was seen a few times. This chain joins TRBV19 and TRBJ2-7; perhaps TRBD2 as D (5 bases). Per germline, CDR1 LNHDA and CDR2 SQIVND (reference sequence). The length of the CDR3 is 14 residues. Trimming left V 10 bases short and J 0 bases short, with 16 bases between. CDR3 DNA sequence: TGTGCCACCAGAGGGTCCCTGAGCTCCTACGAGCAGTACTTC. Translating it yields CATRGSLSSYEQYF.

This chain links TRBV7-6 with TRBJ2-7; 8 nucleotides line up with TRBD2. The germline V gene has CDR1 SGHVS and CDR2 FNYEAQ. This CDR3 is built from 18 residues. The V gene end was trimmed by 4 bases and the J gene end by 3 bases; junction bases not matched to a gene: 17. CDR3: CASSSFPSVAGKSYEQYF. The CDR3 DNA sequence: TGTGCCAGCAGCTCATTCCCTTCCGTAGCGGGAAAGAGCTACGAGCAGTACTTC.

Details on this clone: This sample also contains other DNA sequences that code for the same CDR3. The chain has TRBV7-6 and TRBJ2-2; 10 nucleotides agree with TRBD2. The trim removed 2 bases at V and 6 bases at J, leaving 9 bases unmatched. This CDR3 has 17 amino acids. Germline assignment: CDR1 SGHVS and CDR2 FNYEAQ. CDR3 DNA: TGTGCCAGCAGCTTATTGATTGTAGCGGGAGGTTCCGGGGAGCTGTTTTTT. It codes for CASSLLIVAGGSGELFF.

The gene calls are TRBV9 and TRBJ2-7; 7 positions agree with TRBD1. Germline assignment: CDR1 SGDLS and CDR2 YYNGEE. The CDR3 consists of 14 residues. The V segment lost 3 bases and the J segment 3 bases; nucleotides outside the gene matches: 6. CDR3 amino acids: CASSGSGGSYEQYF. CDR3 bases: TGTGCCAGCAGCGGGTCAGGGGGAAGCTACGAGCAGTACTTC.

The chain joins TRBV19 to TRBJ2-3; 9 bases map to TRBD1. The CDR3 has 16 residues. Germline lookup yields CDR1 LNHDA and CDR2 SQIVND (reference sequence). With V trimmed by 3 bases and J by 5 bases, 9 bases remained unmatched. CDR3 in DNA: TGTGCCAGTAGTATCACACCGGGACAGGGACAAGATACGCAGTATTTT. Residues: CASSITPGQGQDTQYF.

The CDR3 coding sequence is TGTGCCAGCAGCGTAGCACAGGGCGAGTTCTACGAGCAGTACTTC. Translating it yields CASSVAQGEFYEQYF. The V gene is TRBV9, the J gene TRBJ2-7, with D possibly matching TRBD1 (6 bases). CDR3 length: 15 residues. Deletions cut 0 bases from V and 3 bases from J, with 13 bases between. Germline loops: CDR1 SGDLS, CDR2 YYNGEE.

The DNA of the CDR3 is TGTGCCAGCAGCACAGGGTACACTGAAGCTTTCTTT. It translates to CASSTGYTEAFF. The chain employs TRBV28 and TRBJ1-1; a weak D match, TRBD1 (6 bases). This CDR3 has 12 residues. Germline V gene data show CDR1 as MDHEN and CDR2 as SYDVKM. V shed 6 bases and J shed 3 bases, with 8 bases lying between them.

To note about this clone: The germline gene is not matched at one end of the junction; a read error may be the cause. This chain connects TRBV7-7 to TRBJ2-2; D perhaps matches TRBD1 (5 bases). The CDR3 is 17 amino acids. In germline, CDR1 is SSHAT, CDR2 FNYEAQ (reference sequence). The CDR3 loop is CASSPTGILVNTGELFF. CDR3 nucleotides: TGTGCTAGCAGCCCTACAGGCATATTAGTGAACACCGGGGAGCTGTTTTTT.

CDR3 in DNA: TGTGCCAGCAGCCGGGAGCGGAACACTGAAGCTTTCTTT. Residues: CASSRERNTEAFF. The gene calls are TRBV6-1 and TRBJ1-1; no definite D call. Trimming removed 6 bases at V and 1 base at J, with 9 bases between. The CDR3 runs 13 residues. From germline, CDR1 is MNHNS and CDR2 SASEGT.

CDR3 coding DNA: TGTGCCAGCAGCTTAGATGGCAGGGGGGACAATCAGCCCCAGCATTTT. Residues: CASSLDGRGDNQPQHF. The V call is TRBV7-6, the J call TRBJ1-5, with 7 bases identical to TRBD1. V dropped 1 base and J dropped 3; count of bases not matched to a gene: 6. The germline V gene has CDR1 SGHVS and CDR2 FNYEAQ. This CDR3 comprises 16 residues.

This chain uses TRBV10-2 with TRBJ2-5, with 12 bases that match TRBD2. CDR3 size: 16 residues. Germline V gene sequence: CDR1 WSHSY, CDR2 SAAADI. J lost 5 bases, V lost 3 bases, and 7 bases had no gene match. As DNA, the CDR3 is TGCGCCAGCAGTGAACCTCTAGCGGGAGGGCCGGAGACCCAGTACTTC. Its translation: CASSEPLAGGPETQYF.

The CDR3 region has the DNA TGTGCCAGCAGTTACCGGGGTAATGAAAAACTGTTTTTT. Its translation: CASSYRGNEKLFF. The chain is built from TRBV6-5 and TRBJ1-4; D is uncertain. This CDR3 comprises 13 residues. Trimming took off 2 bases at V and 4 bases at J, with 5 bases between the two ends. The germline V gene encodes CDR1 MNHEY and CDR2 SVGAGI.

V gene TRBV4-3 combines with J gene TRBJ2-7, with D possibly TRBD1 on 6 matching bases. V was shortened by 4 bases and J by 3 bases, with 10 bases between the two germline ends. The CDR3 is 13 amino acids. Germline values: CDR1 LGHNA, CDR2 YSLEER. CDR3 region: CASSPGQHYEQYF. In nucleotides, the CDR3 is TGCGCCAGCAGCCCGGGACAACACTACGAGCAGTACTTC.

The V gene is TRBV19, the J gene TRBJ2-7, with TRBD1 identical over 8 bases. Germline-derived CDR1 and CDR2 are LNHDA and SQIVND (reference sequence). This CDR3 comprises 15 residues. Germline trimming cut 5 bases from V and 1 base from J; bases unmatched to any gene: 7. CDR3 residues: CASSYAGQGSYEQYF. In DNA, the CDR3 is TGTGCCAGTAGTTACGCCGGACAGGGTTCCTACGAGCAGTACTTC.

V gene TRBV7-2 combines with J gene TRBJ2-7; 9 nucleotides align to TRBD2. Germline trimming cut 4 bases from V and 4 bases from J; bases unmatched to any gene: 8. The CDR3 has 15 residues. The germline V gene encodes CDR1 SGHTA and CDR2 FQGNSA. Here the CDR3 DNA reads TGTGCCAGCAGCTCGTCTAGCGGGATAGGATACGAGCAGTACTTC. Protein: CASSSSSGIGYEQYF.

CDR3 nucleotides: TGTGCCTGGAGTGTCGGACTAGTCTCCTACAATGAGCAGTTCTTC. Translation: CAWSVGLVSYNEQFF. The chain employs TRBV30 and TRBJ2-1, with TRBD2 identical over 7 bases. The J segment lost 0 bases and the V segment lost 0 bases, leaving 2 bases of the junction unmatched. This CDR3 has 15 amino acids. Germline assignment: CDR1 GTSNPN and CDR2 SVGIG (reference sequence). Supplemented by reference TRBV30 and TRBJ2-1, the full variable domain reads SQTIHQWPATLVQPVGSPLSLECTVEGTSNPNLYWYRQAAGRGLQLLFYSVGIGQISSEVPQNLSASRPQDRQFILSSKKLLLSDSGFYLCAWSVGLVSYNEQFFGPGTRLTVL.

The CDR3 protein is CASSLIGGGGYTF. CDR3 in DNA: TGTGCCAGCAGTTTGATCGGTGGGGGCGGCTACACCTTC. This rearrangement joins TRBV28 to TRBJ1-2; a possible D gene is TRBD1 (6 bases). The CDR3 has 13 amino acids. Deletions cut 3 bases from V and 8 bases from J, with 13 bases between. Germline loops: CDR1 MDHEN, CDR2 SYDVKM.